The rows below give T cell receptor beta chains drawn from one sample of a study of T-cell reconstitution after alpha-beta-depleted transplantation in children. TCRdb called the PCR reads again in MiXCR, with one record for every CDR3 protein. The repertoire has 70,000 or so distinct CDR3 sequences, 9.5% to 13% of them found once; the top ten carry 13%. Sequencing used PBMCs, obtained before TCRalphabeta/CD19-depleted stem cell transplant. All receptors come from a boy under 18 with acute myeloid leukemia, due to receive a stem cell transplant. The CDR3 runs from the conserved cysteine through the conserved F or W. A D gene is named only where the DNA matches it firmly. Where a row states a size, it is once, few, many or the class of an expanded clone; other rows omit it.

CDR3: CASRGTGRSQHF
DNA: TGTGCCAGCAGGGGGACAGGGAGGTCCCAGCATTTT
V: TRBV27
length: 12
size: many
J: TRBJ1-5
D: TRBD1

CDR3: CASSWGSGGTDTQYF
DNA: TGTGCCAGCAGTTGGGGTAGCGGAGGCACAGATACGCAGTATTTT
V: TRBV12-3/TRBV12-4
length: 15
size: many
J: TRBJ2-3
D: -

CDR3: CASSPGVVTDTQYF
DNA: TGTGCCAGCAGCCCGGGGGTGGTTACAGATACGCAGTATTTT
V: TRBV5-4
length: 14
size: many
J: TRBJ2-3
D: -

CDR3: CATSREGAVRATGELFF
DNA: TGTGCCACCAGCAGAGAAGGAGCAGTTCGGGCCACCGGGGAGCTGTTTTTT
V: TRBV15
length: 17
size: many
J: TRBJ2-2
D: -

CDR3: CASSPVRGSGYTF
DNA: TGTGCCAGCAGTCCCGTTAGGGGGTCCGGCTACACCTTC
V: TRBV4-2
length: 13
size: many
J: TRBJ1-2
D: -

CDR3: CASSQAFGSGRLNTEAFF
DNA: TGTGCCAGCAGCCAAGCTTTTGGGAGCGGACGGTTGAACACTGAAGCTTTCTTT
V: TRBV3-1
length: 18
size: few
J: TRBJ1-1
D: -

CDR3: CASNTGGPLREQYF
DNA: TGTGCCTCCAACACAGGGGGACCCCTGCGGGAGCAGTACTTC
V: TRBV10-3
length: 14
size: many
J: TRBJ2-7
D: TRBD1

CDR3: CATQQGLNQPQHF
DNA: TGTGCCACCCAACAGGGTTTGAATCAGCCCCAGCATTTT
V: TRBV24-1
length: 13
size: many
J: TRBJ1-5
D: -

CDR3: CASSMPPGLGGNTIYF
DNA: TGTGCCAGTAGTATGCCGCCCGGGTTAGGTGGAAACACCATATATTTT
V: TRBV19
length: 16
size: many
J: TRBJ1-3
D: -

CDR3: CASSQDFGGGGITGELFF
DNA: TGTGCCAGCAGCCAAGATTTCGGGGGTGGAGGAATCACCGGGGAGCTGTTTTTT
V: TRBV3-1
length: 18
size: many
J: TRBJ2-2
D: -

CDR3: CASSSNVLAGRETQYF
DNA: TGTGCCAGCAGCTCCAATGTACTAGCGGGAAGGGAGACCCAGTACTTC
V: TRBV3-1
length: 16
size: many
J: TRBJ2-5
D: TRBD2

CDR3: CSVLVPSGGGGEQFF
DNA: TGCAGCGTCCTCGTTCCCAGCGGAGGGGGGGGTGAGCAGTTCTTC
V: TRBV29-1
length: 15
size: many
J: TRBJ2-1
D: -

CDR3: CATHEGSDQPQHF
DNA: TGTGCCACGCACGAGGGTTCCGATCAGCCCCAGCATTTT
V: TRBV24-1
length: 13
size: many
J: TRBJ1-5
D: -

CDR3: CASSYPTSRGVARNQPQHF
DNA: TGTGCCAGCAGTTACCCTACTTCGCGGGGCGTGGCCAGGAATCAGCCCCAGCATTTT
V: TRBV6-5
length: 19
size: -
J: TRBJ1-5
D: -

CDR3: CSARGPGPSIETQYF
DNA: TGCAGTGCTAGAGGCCCCGGTCCGTCTATAGAGACCCAGTACTTC
V: TRBV20-1
length: 15
size: many
J: TRBJ2-5
D: -

CDR3: CASSLEGRGLGEKLFF
DNA: TGTGCCAGCAGCTTGGAGGGTAGGGGGCTTGGTGAAAAACTGTTTTTT
V: TRBV5-5
length: 16
size: many
J: TRBJ1-4
D: TRBD1

CDR3: CASSLEVSGANVLTF
DNA: TGTGCCAGCAGCTTAGAAGTCTCTGGGGCCAACGTCCTGACTTTC
V: TRBV7-2
length: 15
size: many
J: TRBJ2-6
D: -

CDR3: CASSLAGGTYNEQFF
DNA: TGCGCCAGCAGCTTGGCGGGGGGGACCTACAATGAGCAGTTCTTC
V: TRBV5-1
length: 15
size: many
J: TRBJ2-1
D: TRBD2

CDR3: CASPSRQNTNEQFF
DNA: TGTGCCAGCCCCTCACGGCAAAATACCAATGAGCAGTTCTTC
V: TRBV2
length: 14
size: many
J: TRBJ2-1
D: -

CDR3: CASSQIWQGGDEQFF
DNA: TGTGCCAGCAGCCAAATCTGGCAGGGGGGCGATGAGCAGTTCTTC
V: TRBV4-2
length: 15
size: many
J: TRBJ2-1
D: -

CDR3: CATSDLGTQYF
DNA: TGTGCCACCAGTGATTTGGGGACCCAGTACTTC
V: TRBV24-1
length: 11
size: many
J: TRBJ2-5
D: -

CDR3: CASSLSPTYRGPETQYF
DNA: TGTGCCAGCAGTTTATCGCCAACCTACAGGGGACCTGAGACCCAGTACTTC
V: TRBV12-3/TRBV12-4
length: 17
size: many
J: TRBJ2-5
D: TRBD1

CDR3: CASSQEGRGADTQYF
DNA: TGCGCCAGCAGCCAAGAAGGCAGAGGCGCAGATACGCAGTATTTT
V: TRBV4-3
length: 15
size: many
J: TRBJ2-3
D: -

CDR3: CASSPGQGASSGANVLTF
DNA: TGTGCCAGCAGCCCAGGACAGGGGGCATCCTCTGGGGCCAACGTCCTGACTTTC
V: TRBV9
length: 18
size: many
J: TRBJ2-6
D: TRBD1

CDR3: CASSLKGRGYTF
DNA: TGTGCCAGCAGTCTCAAGGGAAGAGGCTACACCTTC
V: TRBV27
length: 12
size: many
J: TRBJ1-2
D: -

CDR3: CSARLAGAWNEQFF
DNA: TGCAGTGCTAGGCTAGCGGGGGCCTGGAATGAGCAGTTCTTC
V: TRBV20-1
length: 14
size: many
J: TRBJ2-1
D: TRBD2

CDR3: CSVPNTGELFF
DNA: TGCAGTGTCCCGAACACCGGGGAGCTGTTTTTT
V: TRBV20-1
length: 11
size: many
J: TRBJ2-2
D: -

CDR3: CASSVLAGGEQFF
DNA: TGTGCCAGCAGCGTGCTAGCGGGAGGTGAGCAGTTCTTC
V: TRBV7-9
length: 13
size: many
J: TRBJ2-1
D: TRBD2

CDR3: CSAKSGAYEQYF
DNA: TGCAGCGCCAAATCCGGGGCCTACGAGCAGTACTTC
V: TRBV29-1
length: 12
size: many
J: TRBJ2-7
D: -

CDR3: CASSPGLGGNQPQHF
DNA: TGTGCCAGCAGTCCGGGATTAGGAGGCAATCAGCCCCAGCATTTT
V: TRBV6-1
length: 15
size: many
J: TRBJ1-5
D: -

CDR3: CASSVSGANVLTF
DNA: TGTGCCAGCAGTGTGTCGGGGGCCAACGTCCTGACTTTC
V: TRBV25-1
length: 13
size: many
J: TRBJ2-6
D: -

CDR3: CASSPPGTWESGANVLTF
DNA: TGTGCCAGCTCACCACCCGGGACTTGGGAGAGCGGGGCCAACGTCCTGACTTTC
V: TRBV18
length: 18
size: many
J: TRBJ2-6
D: -

CDR3: CASSEPGRPRSEAFF
DNA: TGTGCCAGCAGTGAACCGGGACGGCCCAGGAGTGAAGCTTTCTTT
V: TRBV25-1
length: 15
size: many
J: TRBJ1-1
D: -

CDR3: CASSLSPWEETQYF
DNA: TGTGCCAGCAGCCTAAGCCCCTGGGAGGAGACCCAGTACTTC
V: TRBV3-1
length: 14
size: many
J: TRBJ2-5
D: -

CDR3: CASTPGDSEFF
DNA: TGTGCCAGCACCCCCGGGGACTCCGAGTTCTTC
V: TRBV6-6
length: 11
size: many
J: TRBJ2-1
D: -

CDR3: CASNLGPQNTEAFF
DNA: TGTGCCAGCAACTTAGGGCCACAGAACACTGAAGCTTTCTTT
V: TRBV7-2
length: 14
size: -
J: TRBJ1-1
D: -

CDR3: CASSRTRNTEAFF
DNA: TGTGCCAGCAGCCGTACCAGGAACACTGAAGCTTTCTTT
V: TRBV28
length: 13
size: many
J: TRBJ1-1
D: -

CDR3: CASSLVEPRPEAFF
DNA: TGCGCCAGCAGCCTCGTGGAACCACGACCTGAAGCTTTCTTT
V: TRBV5-1
length: 14
size: few
J: TRBJ1-1
D: -

CDR3: CASSPEASGLAEQFF
DNA: TGTGCCAGCTCACCGGAGGCTAGCGGGTTAGCGGAGCAGTTCTTC
V: TRBV18
length: 15
size: many
J: TRBJ2-1
D: TRBD2

CDR3: CASSQRVGGETQYF
DNA: TGCGCCAGCAGCCAAAGGGTTGGAGGGGAGACCCAGTACTTC
V: TRBV4-3
length: 14
size: many
J: TRBJ2-5
D: -

CDR3: CASTRPTYNEQFF
DNA: TGTGCCAGTACGCGTCCGACCTACAATGAGCAGTTCTTC
V: TRBV19
length: 13
size: many
J: TRBJ2-1
D: -

CDR3: CSVDGRLAKSLQFF
DNA: TGCAGCGTTGACGGAAGACTAGCAAAGTCCCTGCAGTTCTTC
V: TRBV29-1
length: 14
size: many
J: TRBJ2-1
D: TRBD2

CDR3: CATLLGGPTDTQYF
DNA: TGTGCCACGTTACTCGGGGGCCCTACAGATACGCAGTATTTT
V: TRBV15
length: 14
size: many
J: TRBJ2-3
D: -

CDR3: CASSQDWDIAKNIQYF
DNA: TGTGCCAGCAGCCAAGACTGGGACATTGCCAAAAACATTCAGTACTTC
V: TRBV3-1
length: 16
size: many
J: TRBJ2-4
D: -

CDR3: CASSLDPGGNGNTIYF
DNA: TGTGCCAGCAGCTTAGACCCAGGGGGCAATGGAAACACCATATATTTT
V: TRBV7-9
length: 16
size: many
J: TRBJ1-3
D: TRBD1

CDR3: CASSLEGGANTGELFF
DNA: TGCGCCAGCAGCTTGGAGGGGGGGGCGAACACCGGGGAGCTGTTTTTT
V: TRBV5-1
length: 16
size: many
J: TRBJ2-2
D: -

CDR3: CASSLYSGAALETEAFF
DNA: TGCGCCAGCAGCTTGTATTCGGGGGCGGCCCTGGAGACTGAAGCTTTCTTT
V: TRBV5-1
length: 17
size: many
J: TRBJ1-1
D: -

CDR3: CSARGGSWSFPGVEQYF
DNA: TGCAGTGCTAGGGGGGGGTCCTGGTCTTTTCCAGGGGTCGAGCAGTACTTC
V: TRBV20-1
length: 17
size: many
J: TRBJ2-7
D: -

CDR3: CASSLHRFNEQFF
DNA: TGCGCCAGCAGCTTGCATCGGTTCAATGAGCAGTTCTTC
V: TRBV5-1
length: 13
size: many
J: TRBJ2-1
D: -

CDR3: CASSSTAVLGTDTQYF
DNA: TGTGCCAGCAGCTCAACGGCGGTTCTAGGCACAGATACGCAGTATTTT
V: TRBV7-9
length: 16
size: many
J: TRBJ2-3
D: -

CDR3: CASSLTGGSSYEQYF
DNA: TGTGCCAGCAGTTTAACGGGAGGGAGCTCCTACGAGCAGTACTTC
V: TRBV12-3/TRBV12-4
length: 15
size: many
J: TRBJ2-7
D: TRBD2

CDR3: CASSPKDTQYF
DNA: TGTGCCAGCAGCCCTAAAGATACGCAGTATTTT
V: TRBV7-2
length: 11
size: many
J: TRBJ2-3
D: -